This T cell receptor (beta chain) stems from a study of cytomegalovirus exposure and HLA in healthy donors. Whole-study results and caveats: A likely sequencing artifact accounted for one observed cluster of highly shared sequence variants. Under in vitro conditions, a few CMV-associated chains were confirmed as specific for CMV antigens. Later analysis suggested most CMV-associated TCR beta chains were HLA-restricted.

For this clone: Antigen: not known.

Donors in the study were healthy people who gave bone marrow. The CDR3 is made up of 14 amino acids. Germline CDR1 and CDR2: SEHNR and FQNEAQ (reference sequence). V was shortened by 3 bases and J by 5 bases, with 10 bases between the two germline ends. PCR used 60 Vbeta primers and 13 Jbeta primers. Some clones are missing from TCRdb's copy, which holds only in-frame ones; the method was immunoSEQ multiplex PCR. Among fewer than 85,000 clones listed, about 79% were seen once. The sample consisted of PBMCs. The receptor was derived from a man aged 65 to 79 in good health and CMV-seropositive. V is TRBV7-9 and J is TRBJ1-4, with no clear D. The CDR3 coding sequence is TGTGCCAGCAGCTTTAATACGGGAAATGAAAAACTGTTTTTT. This gives the protein CASSFNTGNEKLFF.